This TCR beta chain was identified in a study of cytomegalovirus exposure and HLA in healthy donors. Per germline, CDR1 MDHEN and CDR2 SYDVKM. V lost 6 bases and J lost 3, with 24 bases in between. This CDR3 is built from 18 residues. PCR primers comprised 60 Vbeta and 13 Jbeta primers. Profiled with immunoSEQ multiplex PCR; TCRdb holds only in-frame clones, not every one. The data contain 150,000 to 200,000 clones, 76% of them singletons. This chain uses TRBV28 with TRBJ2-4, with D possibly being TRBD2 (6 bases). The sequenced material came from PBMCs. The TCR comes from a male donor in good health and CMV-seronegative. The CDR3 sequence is CASSSGGNGGGGKNIQYF. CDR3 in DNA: TGTGCCAGCAGCTCGGGCGGGAATGGAGGTGGAGGCAAAAACATTCAGTACTTC.